A single sample is the source of the 11 T cell receptor beta chains below, sequenced in a study of molecular identifiers for immune sequencing clone quantification. TCRdb redid the calling of the PCR reads with MiXCR, one entry per CDR3 protein. The repertoire holds about 630,000 distinct CDR3 sequences, with about 25% as singletons. Specimen: naive CD8+ T cells from blood, with Jurkat cell RNA spiked in. Subset given: FACS-sorted CD8+CD4-CCR7+CD45RA+ naive T cells. The receptors were gathered from a human donor in good health. Some libraries in this study had Jurkat cell RNA spiked in.

This clonotype was observed many times. The rearrangement joins TRBV7-9 to TRBJ1-5, with D uncertain. The CDR3 is 16 amino acids. V dropped 5 bases and J dropped 0 bases, with 14 bases sitting between them. Germline CDR1 reads SEHNR; CDR2 reads FQNEAQ (reference sequence). Here the CDR3 DNA reads TGTGCCAGCAGCCCAGGTGGTGGGGATAGCAATCAGCCCCAGCATTTT. Translation gives CASSPGGGDSNQPQHF.

This clonotype was counted at least ten times. The chain joins TRBV14 to TRBJ2-7, with D uncertain. CDR3 length: 16 residues. In germline, CDR1 is SGHDN, CDR2 FVKESK. V lost 3 bases and J lost 3, with 18 bases in between. CDR3 amino acids: CASSHFSVTLGYEQYF. The CDR3 nucleotides are TGTGCCAGCAGCCATTTTAGTGTTACCCTGGGCTACGAGCAGTACTTC.

This clonotype was counted at least ten times. The gene calls are TRBV5-6 and TRBJ2-3, with 10 nucleotides matching TRBD2. The CDR3 spans 17 residues. CDR1 and CDR2 from the germline V gene are SGHDT and YYEEEE. Trimming removed 4 bases from V and 2 bases from J; junction bases left unmatched: 10. The CDR3, as DNA: TGTGCCAGCAGCATACGACTAGCGGGCCCCTTCACAGATACGCAGTATTTT. Encoded protein: CASSIRLAGPFTDTQYF. Complete variable domain (other parts from reference TRBV5-6 and TRBJ2-3): DAGVTQSPTHLIKTRGQQVTLRCSPKSGHDTVSWYQQALGQGPQFIFQYYEEEERQRGNFPDRFSGHQFPNYSSELNVNALLLGDSALYLCASSIRLAGPFTDTQYFGPGTRLTVL.

This clonotype was counted only a few times. V is TRBV4-1 and J is TRBJ2-2, with D possibly matching TRBD2 (5 bases). The length of the CDR3 is 14 residues. V was pared by 2 bases and J by 5 bases, with 9 bases between. Looked up from germline, CDR1 is MGHRA and CDR2 is YSYEKL. The CDR3 bases are TGCGCCAGCAGCCAAATCGGGGTAACCGGGGAGCTGTTTTTT. Its protein product is CASSQIGVTGELFF.

The rearrangement uses TRBV20-1 and TRBJ1-5; D perhaps matches TRBD1 (6 bases). Trimming removed 8 bases from V and 0 bases from J, with 20 bases in between. This CDR3 spans 16 amino acids. Germline CDR1 and CDR2: DFQATT and SNEGSKA (reference sequence). In nucleotides, the CDR3 is TGCAGTACCACGTCAAGGGACAACTATAGCAATCAGCCCCAGCATTTT. This codes for CSTTSRDNYSNQPQHF.

Here the CDR3 DNA reads TGTGCCAGCAAGGAGCTAGCGGGACCCTACGAGCAGTACTTC. It encodes CASKELAGPYEQYF. The chain carries TRBV27 and TRBJ2-7, with 9 bases aligning to TRBD2. This CDR3 contains 14 residues. V lost 7 bases, J lost 2 bases, and 6 bases stayed unmatched. CDR1 and CDR2 from the germline V gene are MNHEY and SMNVEV (reference sequence).

This clonotype occurred many times. The chain combines TRBV7-3 with TRBJ2-3; 13 nucleotides match TRBD2. This CDR3 spans 14 amino acids. From germline, CDR1 is SGHTA and CDR2 FQGTGA. Trimming removed 5 bases from V and 5 bases from J; junction bases left unmatched: 1. The CDR3 sequence is CASSRLAGGDTQYF. The CDR3, as DNA: TGTGCCAGCAGCCGACTAGCGGGAGGAGATACGCAGTATTTT.

This clonotype was observed at least ten times. The chain couples TRBV29-1 to TRBJ2-7; D unresolved. The CDR3 runs 12 residues. From germline, CDR1 is SQVTM and CDR2 ANQGSEA. Trimming removed 0 bases from V and 3 bases from J, with 6 bases in between. As DNA, the CDR3 is TGCAGCGTTGAAGATCCCAGCTACGAGCAGTACTTC. This codes for CSVEDPSYEQYF.

This clonotype was seen repeatedly, ten times or more. The chain links TRBV28 to TRBJ1-1; unclear D gene. Trimming removed 3 bases from V and 0 bases from J, with 8 bases in between. This CDR3 is 14 amino acids long. Germline V gene sequence: CDR1 MDHEN, CDR2 SYDVKM. The CDR3 spells CASSFQRMNTEAFF. The CDR3 DNA reads as TGTGCCAGCAGTTTTCAGAGGATGAACACTGAAGCTTTCTTT.

The sample holds many counts of this clonotype. The CDR3 DNA sequence: TGTGCCAGCAGAACCGGGACAGCGATCAACACTGAAGCTTTCTTT. Its translation: CASRTGTAINTEAFF. J is TRBJ1-1 and V is TRBV28, with 7 bases that match TRBD1. Trimming removed 6 bases from V and 2 bases from J; junction bases left unmatched: 9. CDR1 MDHEN and CDR2 SYDVKM come from the germline V gene. CDR3 length: 15 residues.

The table lists this clonotype with many counts. This chain uses TRBV4-1 with TRBJ1-5; tentative D call: TRBD1 (5 bases). The CDR3 is 15 amino acids. V was pared by 3 bases and J by 6 bases, with 15 bases between. From germline, CDR1 is MGHRA and CDR2 YSYEKL. The CDR3 nucleotides are TGCGCCAGCAGCCATCAAGGGGCGTTAGGTCAGCCCCAGCATTTT. This sequence encodes CASSHQGALGQPQHF.